The present entry profiles one TCR beta chain with its context. Its cognate antigen is unknown. This CDR3 has 16 amino acids. Trimming removed 3 bases from V and 4 bases from J; junction bases left unmatched: 8. Germline values: CDR1 MDHEN, CDR2 SYDVKM. The sample belongs to a study of cytomegalovirus exposure and HLA in healthy donors. Here immunoSEQ multiplex PCR was the method, and the copy in TCRdb shows in-frame clones only, minus some. This table has 100,000 to 150,000 clones, 89% appearing once. Study findings and constraints: There were around 160 TCR beta chains listed as cytomegalovirus-associated. Subsequent analysis of the 120 or so validation repertoires found a tendency for first-cohort TCR clusters to co-occur. In vitro experiments confirmed that a few CMV-associated chains were specific for CMV antigens. TCR sequences were mostly rare, though some public TCRs occurred in many donors.

Sequenced sample: PBMCs. The rearrangement uses TRBV28 and TRBJ2-7, with TRBD2 matching over 11 bases. The receptor comes from a woman aged 18-35 years in good health and CMV-seronegative. Here the CDR3 reads CASSFPTSGSWYEQYF. The CDR3 DNA is TGTGCCAGCAGTTTCCCCACTAGCGGGAGTTGGTACGAGCAGTACTTC.